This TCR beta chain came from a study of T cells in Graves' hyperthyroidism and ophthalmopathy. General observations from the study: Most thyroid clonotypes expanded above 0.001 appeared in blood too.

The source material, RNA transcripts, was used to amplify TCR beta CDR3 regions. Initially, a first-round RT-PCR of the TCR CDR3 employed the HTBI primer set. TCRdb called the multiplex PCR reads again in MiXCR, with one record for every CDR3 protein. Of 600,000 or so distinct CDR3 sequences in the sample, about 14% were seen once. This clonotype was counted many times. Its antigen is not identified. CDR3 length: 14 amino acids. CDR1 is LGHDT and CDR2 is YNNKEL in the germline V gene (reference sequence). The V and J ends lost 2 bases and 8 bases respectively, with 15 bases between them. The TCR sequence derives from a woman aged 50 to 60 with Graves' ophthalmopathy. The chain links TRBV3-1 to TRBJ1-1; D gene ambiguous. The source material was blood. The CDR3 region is CASSQRPSDGEAFF. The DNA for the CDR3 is TGTGCCAGCAGCCAAAGACCCTCGGACGGGGAAGCTTTCTTT.